These T cell receptor beta chains were read from a single sample in a study of blood T cell repertoires in COVID-19. Measured with immunoSEQ multiplex PCR; TCRdb has only the in-frame clones, and not every one. Of approximately 480,000 clones listed, about 90% were seen once; the top ten hold about 0.75%. The sample comprised PBMCs or T cells enriched from blood (not recorded which). These TCRs come from a woman between 18 and 29 years old who had recovered from COVID-19. The CDR3 runs from the conserved cysteine through the conserved F or W. A D gene is named only where the DNA matches it firmly. Some rows mark clone size as missing; the rest say once, few, many or name a class of expanded clone.

abundance: NA; v_gene: TRBV18; j_gene: TRBJ2-3; d_gene: NA; CDR3nt: TGTGCCAGCTCTTTAGTATTCGACACGGAAGATACGCAGTATTTT; CDR3aa: CASSLVFDTEDTQYF
abundance: NA; v_gene: TRBV9; j_gene: TRBJ1-3; d_gene: TRBD1; CDR3nt: TGTGCCAGCAGCCCCGGGACAGGGGCCTCTGGAAACACCATATATTTT; CDR3aa: CASSPGTGASGNTIYF
abundance: NA; v_gene: TRBV9; j_gene: TRBJ1-6; d_gene: NA; CDR3nt: TGTGCCAGCAGCGTACAGGGAGGCAATTCACCCCTCCACTTT; CDR3aa: CASSVQGGNSPLHF
abundance: NA; v_gene: TRBV19; j_gene: TRBJ2-1; d_gene: NA; CDR3nt: TGTGCCAGTAGCCCGACCGGGGAGACTGAGCAGTTCTTC; CDR3aa: CASSPTGETEQFF
abundance: NA; v_gene: TRBV21-1; j_gene: TRBJ1-5; d_gene: NA; CDR3nt: TGTGCCAGCAGCAAAGCTTTTACAATGAGGTCAAATAGCAATCAGCCCCAGCATTTT; CDR3aa: CASSKAFTMRSNSNQPQHF
abundance: NA; v_gene: TRBV5-1; j_gene: TRBJ1-1; d_gene: NA; CDR3nt: TGCGCCAGCAAAAGATTACAGGGTCGAAATGAAGCTTTCTTT; CDR3aa: CASKRLQGRNEAFF
abundance: NA; v_gene: TRBV16; j_gene: TRBJ1-1; d_gene: NA; CDR3nt: TGTGCCAGCAGCCTTGGAGTGGCGACTCCTGACCCTGAAGCTTTCTTT; CDR3aa: CASSLGVATPDPEAFF
abundance: once; v_gene: TRBV2; j_gene: TRBJ2-5; d_gene: TRBD1; CDR3nt: TGTGCCAGCCGAAGGACAGGGGGCGATGAGACCCAGTACTTC; CDR3aa: CASRRTGGDETQYF
abundance: NA; v_gene: TRBV7-6; j_gene: TRBJ1-1; d_gene: NA; CDR3nt: TGTGCCAGCAGCTTAGCGTCGTCCGGGAACACTGAAGCTTTCTTT; CDR3aa: CASSLASSGNTEAFF
abundance: NA; v_gene: TRBV12-3/TRBV12-4; j_gene: TRBJ1-2; d_gene: NA; CDR3nt: TGTGCCAGCAGTTACCGGGACATGGGGTTCACCTTC; CDR3aa: CASSYRDMGFTF
abundance: NA; v_gene: TRBV19; j_gene: TRBJ1-2; d_gene: TRBD1; CDR3nt: TGTGCCAGCACTGGACTCTATGGGACAGGGACGAAAGGCTACACCTTC; CDR3aa: CASTGLYGTGTKGYTF
abundance: NA; v_gene: TRBV5-6; j_gene: TRBJ2-7; d_gene: TRBD1; CDR3nt: TGTGCCAGCAGCTTGCAAGGCCGGGACAGGGCCTCCTACGAGCAGTACTTC; CDR3aa: CASSLQGRDRASYEQYF
abundance: NA; v_gene: TRBV7-2; j_gene: TRBJ2-5; d_gene: NA; CDR3nt: TGTGCCAGCAGCTTAGGCGGGGGTAGGGGGGGCCAAGAGACCCAGTACTTC; CDR3aa: CASSLGGGRGGQETQYF
abundance: NA; v_gene: TRBV18; j_gene: TRBJ2-5; d_gene: TRBD2; CDR3nt: TGTGCCAGCTCACCCGGAGCAGGAGCGGGGGCCGATCAGAGGGGGGAGACCCAGTACTTC; CDR3aa: CASSPGAGAGADQRGETQYF
abundance: NA; v_gene: TRBV2; j_gene: TRBJ2-2; d_gene: TRBD1; CDR3nt: TGTGCCAGCAGTAAGGACAGGGCCGGGGAGCTGTTTTTT; CDR3aa: CASSKDRAGELFF
abundance: few; v_gene: TRBV12-3/TRBV12-4; j_gene: TRBJ1-2; d_gene: NA; CDR3nt: TGTGCCAGCACCCGGAGTGCCTATGGCTACACCTTC; CDR3aa: CASTRSAYGYTF
abundance: NA; v_gene: TRBV5-1; j_gene: TRBJ1-2; d_gene: TRBD1; CDR3nt: TGCGCCAGCAGCCTACCGGACAGGGACGCTGGCTACACCTTC; CDR3aa: CASSLPDRDAGYTF
abundance: NA; v_gene: TRBV24-1; j_gene: TRBJ1-1; d_gene: TRBD1; CDR3nt: TGTGCCACCAGTGATTTACGGCAGGGGGCGGGGAGGATGAACACTGAAGCTTTCTTT; CDR3aa: CATSDLRQGAGRMNTEAFF
abundance: NA; v_gene: TRBV30; j_gene: TRBJ1-6; d_gene: NA; CDR3nt: TGTGCCTGGAGTGTACTGGTCGAGAACTCACCCCTCCACTTT; CDR3aa: CAWSVLVENSPLHF
abundance: NA; v_gene: TRBV5-1; j_gene: TRBJ2-1; d_gene: TRBD2; CDR3nt: TGCGCCAGCAGCTCCCTAGCGGGATTATACAATGAGCAGTTCTTC; CDR3aa: CASSSLAGLYNEQFF
abundance: once; v_gene: TRBV19; j_gene: TRBJ1-1; d_gene: TRBD1; CDR3nt: TGTGCCAGTAGTCCGGGGACAGATCCCTCTGAAGCTTTCTTT; CDR3aa: CASSPGTDPSEAFF
abundance: NA; v_gene: TRBV6-5; j_gene: TRBJ1-6; d_gene: NA; CDR3nt: TGTGCCAGCAGTTATGGGTTGGCAGGGAAATCACCCCTCCACTTT; CDR3aa: CASSYGLAGKSPLHF
abundance: NA; v_gene: TRBV7-2; j_gene: TRBJ2-7; d_gene: NA; CDR3nt: TGTGCCAGCAGCTTGTCGGCGGGGTCGAGCTCCTACGAGCAGTACTTC; CDR3aa: CASSLSAGSSSYEQYF
abundance: NA; v_gene: TRBV6-1; j_gene: TRBJ2-1; d_gene: NA; CDR3nt: TGTGCCAGCAGTGAGGGGGGGCGCCGGGAGCAGTTCTTC; CDR3aa: CASSEGGRREQFF
abundance: NA; v_gene: TRBV19; j_gene: TRBJ1-2; d_gene: TRBD1; CDR3nt: TGTGCCAGTAGTAACCCTACAGGGGGCGCATTGGGCTACACCTTC; CDR3aa: CASSNPTGGALGYTF